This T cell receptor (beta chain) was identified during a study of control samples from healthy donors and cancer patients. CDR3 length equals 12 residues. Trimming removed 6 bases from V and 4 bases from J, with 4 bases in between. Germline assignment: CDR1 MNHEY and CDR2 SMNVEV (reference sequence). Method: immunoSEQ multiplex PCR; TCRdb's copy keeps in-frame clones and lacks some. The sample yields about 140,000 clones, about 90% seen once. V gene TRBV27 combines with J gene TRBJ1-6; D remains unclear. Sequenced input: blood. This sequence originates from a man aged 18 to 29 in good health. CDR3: CASRPYNSPLHF. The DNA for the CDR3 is TGTGCCAGCAGACCATATAATTCACCCCTCCACTTT.